This T cell receptor beta chain is from a study of blood T cell repertoires in COVID-19. Study information: Some COVID-19 samples were acute and others convalescent; all came from the United States, Italy and Spain. T cells, B-cell-depleted T cells, or PBMCs supplied cDNA or gDNA.

In the original analysis: Estimates of nucleated cell counts were drawn from the amplification of reference gene primers. Sequencing used immunoSEQ multiplex PCR; TCRdb keeps in-frame clones, though not all of them. The V and J calls and clone size were taken over from that table, and D and trimming were inferred from the DNA. The sample consists of approximately 100,000 clones, less than 85% of them appearing once. Looked up from germline, CDR1 is SGHAT and CDR2 is FQNNGV. Trimming removed 5 bases from V and 3 bases from J, with 9 bases in between. This CDR3 region has 13 residues. V usage is TRBV11-2 and J usage is TRBJ2-3; D gene unclear. The receptor's source is a woman aged 60 to 75 with acute or convalescent COVID-19. Sequencing used peripheral blood. The CDR3 coding sequence is TGTGCCAGCAGCCCGAGGTTTACAGATACGCAGTATTTT. The encoded protein is CASSPRFTDTQYF.